This passage covers 26 T cell receptor beta chains from one sample sequenced in a study of tumor and adjacent non-tumor tissue in lung cancer. A modified ARM-PCR protocol with three rounds of nested PCR amplified TCRbeta. TCRdb used MiXCR to reprocess the multiplex PCR reads, holding one entry per CDR3 protein. This table holds some 100,000 distinct CDR3 sequences, more than 55% found once. No cell sorting was done before RNA was extracted from the tissue. The normal lung tissue was taken more than 3 cm from the tumor edge. Sequenced sample: distant non-tumor lung tissue. These receptors were taken from a man aged 25 to 40 with non-small cell lung cancer.

This clonotype was picked up a small number of times. Given the absence of the conserved phenylalanine or tryptophan at the CDR3 end, a read error is likely. The rearrangement uses TRBV12-3 or TRBV12-4 and TRBJ2-7, with D perhaps being TRBD1 or TRBD2 (5 bases each). Trimming removed 3 bases from V and 6 bases from J, with 9 bases in between. The CDR3 sequence is 12 residues long. This CDR3 is CASSLGTCEQYL. In DNA, the CDR3 is TGTGCCAGCAGTTTGGGGACCTGCGAGCAGTACCTC.

This clonotype occurred many times. This sequence joins TRBV10-3 and TRBJ2-5; 7 positions agree with TRBD2. Germline lookup yields CDR1 ENHRY and CDR2 SYGVKD. This CDR3 is built from 13 residues. The V gene end was trimmed by 3 bases and the J gene end by 5 bases; junction bases not matched to a gene: 3. The CDR3 loop is CAISDGGGETQYF. The DNA for the CDR3 is TGTGCCATCAGTGACGGCGGGGGTGAGACCCAGTACTTC.

CDR3 in DNA: TGTGCCAGCAGCGGACTAGCAGGGACAGATACGCAGTATTTT. This gives the protein CASSGLAGTDTQYF. The V gene is TRBV7-3, the J gene TRBJ2-3; 8 bases align to TRBD2. Germline values: CDR1 SGHTA, CDR2 FQGTGA. The ends lost 5 bases at V and 3 bases at J; junction bases unmatched: 4. This CDR3 spans 14 amino acids.

A word on this clonotype: Since a much larger clone is just one base distant, this may be a read error. The V call is TRBV12-3 or TRBV12-4, the J call TRBJ1-1; the D is unclear. Trimming cost V 1 base and J 1 base, with 10 bases left between them. The CDR3 sequence is 15 residues long. The CDR3 sequence: CASSLEPGPNTEAFF. DNA of the CDR3: TGTGCCAGCAGTTTAGAGCCAGGCCCGAACACTGAAGCTTTCTTT.

As to this clonotype: The conserved final phenylalanine or tryptophan is absent from the CDR3, which likely points to a read error. Because the CDR3's place on the DNA is in doubt, the DNA is left out and the CDR3 is given as listed by TCRdb. Here the CDR3 reads CSASTGTSDYEQYL. The chain has TRBV20-1 and TRBJ2-7; the table calls TRBD2, which could not be checked here. Ends included, the CDR3 has 14 residues. Germline V gene sequence: CDR1 DFQATT, CDR2 SNEGSKA (reference sequence).

As concerns this clonotype: A read error may be the cause here, since a much bigger clone is one base away. The chain has TRBV6-5 and TRBJ2-3, with no clear D. This CDR3 has 13 amino acids. Germline values: CDR1 MNHEY, CDR2 SVGAGI. CDR3 in amino acids: CATVGSRRDTQNF. The DNA for the CDR3 is TGTGCCACCGTGGGGTCACGTAGAGATACGCAGAATTTT.

This clonotype appeared a single time. An end of the junction differs from the germline gene, which may be a read error. This chain connects TRBV6-5 to TRBJ2-1; D gene unclear. The CDR3 is made up of 15 amino acids. In germline, CDR1 is MNHEY, CDR2 SVGAGI. As DNA, the CDR3 is TGTGCCAACAGTTACTACAAGTTGGCTGGCAATGAGCAGTTCTTC. Translating it yields CANSYYKLAGNEQFF.

J is TRBJ1-5 and V is TRBV20-1; a possible D gene is TRBD1 (5 bases). The V gene's germline CDR1 is DFQATT and CDR2 SNEGSKA (reference sequence). V was clipped by 8 bases and J by 0 bases, with 14 bases between them. There are 14 residues in the CDR3. CDR3 DNA: TGCAGTTGCCGGGACGGCAGTAGCAATCAGCCCCAGCATTTT. Amino acids: CSCRDGSSNQPQHF.

At least ten counts were recorded for this clonotype. V is TRBV30 and J is TRBJ1-1; D gene uncertain. CDR3 size: 12 residues. The V gene lost 2 bases and the J gene lost 5 bases, with 9 bases spanning the gap. CDR1 is GTSNPN, CDR2 SVGIG, per germline (reference sequence). CDR3 nucleotide sequence: TGTGCCTGGAGTCTTTCTAGGACTGAAGCTTTCTTT. It specifies CAWSLSRTEAFF.

This clonotype was recorded only once. No conserved phenylalanine or tryptophan ends this CDR3, so it is likely a read error. The chain carries TRBV4-1 and TRBJ1-1, with TRBD1 identical over 7 bases. The CDR3 contains 14 residues. CDR1 and CDR2 from the germline V gene are MGHRA and YSYEKL. The CDR3 DNA reads as TGTGCCAGCAGCCCTAGACAGGGGAACACTGAAGCTTTCTTA. Translating it yields CASSPRQGNTEAFL.

Concerning this clonotype: At one of its ends the junction is not consistent with the germline gene, which may arise from a read error. The chain is built from TRBV6-5 and TRBJ2-3; either TRBD1 or TRBD2 may supply D (6 bases each). This CDR3 comprises 16 residues. Germline CDR1 MNHEY, CDR2 SVGAGI. The CDR3 nucleotides read TGTGCCAGCAGTTCGGGGGACACCCAGGGTACAGATATGCAGTATTTT. Encoded protein: CASSSGDTQGTDMQYF.

This clonotype was recorded a few times. This chain joins TRBV5-1 and TRBJ2-3, with D maybe TRBD1 (6 bases). The V end was cut by 4 bases, the J end by 1 base, with 16 bases between. The CDR3 covers 16 residues. The germline V gene has CDR1 SGHRS and CDR2 YFSETQ. CDR3 nucleotides: TGCGCCAGCAGCGCCGGGACATCTTTCCGCACAGATACGCAGTATTTT. Encoded protein: CASSAGTSFRTDTQYF.

This clonotype has only a few counts. This may be a read error: a much more frequent sequence differs by one nucleotide. The chain uses TRBV29-1 and TRBJ2-7; 10 nucleotides align to TRBD1. This CDR3 region has 12 residues. With 7 bases clipped from V and 3 bases from J, the junction kept 3 bases outside the gene matches. CDR1 is SQVTM, CDR2 ANQGSEA, per germline. As DNA, the CDR3 is TGCAGCGATGGGGACAGGGGCTACGAGCAGTACTTC. Translation gives CSDGDRGYEQYF.

For this clonotype: Its ends do not fully match the called genes, so a read error is possible. The V call is TRBV11-2, the J call TRBJ2-2, with 13 bases that match TRBD2. CDR3 length: 17 amino acids. Germline lookup yields CDR1 SGHAT and CDR2 FQNNGV. CDR3 coding DNA: TGTGCCAGCAGCTTCAGACTAGCGGGAGGTAACACCGGGGAGCCGTTTTTT. This encodes CASSFRLAGGNTGEPFF.

On this clonotype: A read error may produce the germline difference seen at one junction end. The genes are TRBV6-5 and TRBJ2-7; D perhaps matches TRBD2 (6 bases). This CDR3 has 14 residues. Germline V gene lookup returns CDR1 MNHEY and CDR2 SVGAGI. The CDR3 sequence: CAGSYGGNTYEEYF. The CDR3 coding sequence is TGTGCCGGCAGTTACGGCGGGAATACCTACGAGGAGTACTTC.

For this clonotype: Possible read error: a much larger clone is one base away. V usage is TRBV20-1 and J usage is TRBJ1-1, with a tentative D call TRBD1 (5 bases). CDR1 DFQATT and CDR2 SNEGSKA come from the germline V gene (reference sequence). The V and J ends lost 3 bases and 0 bases respectively, with 11 bases between them. This CDR3 contains 14 residues. CDR3 protein: CSARMGRLNTEAFF. CDR3 in DNA: TGCAGTGCTAGGATGGGACGGCTGAACACTGAAGCTTTCTTT.

Regarding this clonotype: A junction end diverges from the germline sequence, so it may reflect a read error. V usage is TRBV20-1 and J usage is TRBJ2-3; the D is unclear. The germline V gene has CDR1 DFQATT and CDR2 SNEGSKA (reference sequence). This CDR3 is 12 amino acids long. CDR3 DNA: TGCAATGCTAGATTGGGTAGGGATACGCAGTATTTT. It specifies CNARLGRDTQYF.

Concerning this clonotype: A much larger clone lies one base from this, so it may be a read error. This chain joins TRBV5-6 and TRBJ1-3; TRBD1 is a possible D gene (5 bases). Germline assignment: CDR1 SGHDT and CDR2 YYEEEE. CDR3 size: 13 residues. DNA for the CDR3: TGTGTCAGCAGCACCGGGACGACGGACACCATATATTTT. Protein product: CVSSTGTTDTIYF.

Concerning this clonotype: Its ends do not fully match the called genes, so a read error is possible. The chain carries TRBV20-1 and TRBJ2-2; D may match TRBD1 or TRBD2 (5 bases each). Germline CDR1 and CDR2: DFQATT and SNEGSKA (reference sequence). The CDR3 consists of 14 residues. CDR3 residues: CSSSPMGQPGELFF. In DNA form, the CDR3 reads TGCAGTTCTAGCCCTATGGGGCAGCCCGGGGAGCTGTTTTTT.

For this clonotype: An end of the junction differs from the germline gene, which may be a read error. In DNA form, the CDR3 reads TGTTCCAGCAGCCCTAAACGGACCCCCCGCACAGATACGCAGTATTTT. Its translation is CSSSPKRTPRTDTQYF. The chain joins TRBV11-2 to TRBJ2-3; D gene ambiguous. The CDR3 sequence is 16 residues long. The germline CDR1 and CDR2 sequences are SGHAT and FQNNGV.

This clonotype was observed at least ten times. This chain joins TRBV6-6 and TRBJ2-2; 7 positions agree with TRBD1. Germline loops: CDR1 MNHNY, CDR2 SVGAGI (reference sequence). The V and J ends lost 7 bases and 3 bases, in that order; junction bases with no gene match: 5. The CDR3 totals 14 residues. The CDR3 protein is CASTRGRDTGELFF. In DNA, the CDR3 is TGTGCCAGCACGAGGGGGCGCGACACCGGGGAGCTGTTTTTT.

The table lists this clonotype with a few counts. The rearrangement joins TRBV24-1 to TRBJ2-5; perhaps TRBD1 as D (5 bases). This CDR3 region has 13 residues. V shed 4 bases and J shed 2 bases, with 7 bases lying between them. Germline V gene data show CDR1 as KGHDR and CDR2 as SFDVKD. The CDR3 is CATSEQGQETQYF. CDR3 coding DNA: TGTGCCACCAGTGAGCAGGGACAAGAGACCCAGTACTTC.

As for this clonotype: Just one base apart from a much larger clone, this may be a read error. The rearrangement uses TRBV24-1 and TRBJ2-3; weak D call: TRBD2 (6 bases). Between the trimmed V and J ends, which lost 4 bases and 4 bases, there was a span of 14 bases. The CDR3 length is 15 residues. CDR1 and CDR2 (germline): KGHDR, SFDVKD. This CDR3 is CATSEIGTGADTQYF. Written as DNA, the CDR3 is TGTGCCACCAGTGAAATCGGGACGGGGGCAGATACGCAGTATTTT.

This clonotype showed up many times. The chain carries TRBV6-5 and TRBJ2-7; 8 nucleotides align to TRBD1. The CDR3 covers 13 residues. Losses at the gene ends were 6 bases for V and 10 bases for J; bases not matched to a gene: 11. Germline V gives CDR1 MNHEY, CDR2 SVGAGI. DNA for the CDR3: TGTGCCAGCAGCATAGGACAGGGCCTCTCTCAGTACTTC. As protein: CASSIGQGLSQYF.

The count of this clonotype is one. The junction does not match germline at one end; this may be a read error. The chain employs TRBV4-1 and TRBJ2-7; D is possibly TRBD2 (6 bases). This CDR3 region has 16 residues. CDR1 and CDR2 (germline): MGHRA, YSYEKL. The chain's CDR3 is CANSQDEMGGTYEKYF. In nucleotides, the CDR3 is TGCGCCAACAGCCAAGATGAGATGGGGGGTACGTACGAGAAGTACTTC.

This clonotype was found a few times. CDR3 residues: CAISRGGNTEAFF. The CDR3, as DNA: TGTGCCATCAGCAGGGGCGGGAACACTGAAGCTTTCTTT. The chain combines TRBV10-3 with TRBJ1-1; D is possibly TRBD1 (6 bases). V lost 6 bases and J 1 base, leaving 9 bases between the germline ends. Germline loops: CDR1 ENHRY, CDR2 SYGVKD. The CDR3 is 13 amino acids.